These T cell receptor beta chains were read from a single sample in a study of cytomegalovirus exposure and HLA in healthy donors. Here immunoSEQ multiplex PCR was the method, and the copy in TCRdb shows in-frame clones only, minus some. This listing includes just over 80,000 clones. Material: PBMCs. These receptors came from a woman in her twenties or thirties in good health and CMV-seronegative. The CDR3 runs from the conserved cysteine through the conserved F or W. Each record gives: J gene, V gene, D gene, CDR3 DNA, CDR3 protein. The D gene is left open where the match is weak.

J: TRBJ1-5
V: TRBV2
D: TRBD1
DNA: TGTGCCAGCAGCGCTACAGGGGGAGGTCAGCCCCAGCATTTT
CDR3: CASSATGGGQPQHF

J: TRBJ2-3
V: TRBV5-1
D: TRBD2
DNA: TGCGCCAGCAGACCGGGACTAGACCTACTCACAGATACGCAGTATTTT
CDR3: CASRPGLDLLTDTQYF

J: TRBJ2-2
V: TRBV6-1
D: TRBD1
DNA: TGTGCCAGCAGAGGGGACAGGCGCACCGGGGAGCTGTTTTTT
CDR3: CASRGDRRTGELFF

J: TRBJ2-4
V: TRBV18
D: TRBD2
DNA: TGTGCCAGCTCACCACAGAATCAGGGACTAGCGCCTTCCAAAAACATTCAGTACTTC
CDR3: CASSPQNQGLAPSKNIQYF

J: TRBJ2-7
V: TRBV7-8
D: TRBD2
DNA: TGTGCCAGCAGCTTATCGGGGACTAGCTCCTTCTACGAGCAGTACTTC
CDR3: CASSLSGTSSFYEQYF

J: TRBJ2-1
V: TRBV19
D: TRBD2
DNA: TGTGCCAGCAATCCGGGGGGGAGCTCCTACAATGAGCAGTTCTTC
CDR3: CASNPGGSSYNEQFF

J: TRBJ2-1
V: TRBV5-1
D: -
DNA: TGCGCCAGCGATCTAAGGCCAGGGCCAGGGAATGAGCAGTTCTTC
CDR3: CASDLRPGPGNEQFF

J: TRBJ1-1
V: TRBV18
D: -
DNA: TGTGCCAGCTCACCAAAACCCTCAGTCACTGAAGCTTTCTTT
CDR3: CASSPKPSVTEAFF

J: TRBJ2-2
V: TRBV1
D: -
DNA: TGCACCAGCAGCCATGGGGACAGGGGGCCCGGGGAGCTGTTTTTT
CDR3: CTSSHGDRGPGELFF

J: TRBJ1-2
V: TRBV6-1
D: TRBD1
DNA: TGTGCCAGCAGTCGTGGCTCGGGACAGACCTATGGCTACACCTTC
CDR3: CASSRGSGQTYGYTF

J: TRBJ2-5
V: TRBV5-6
D: -
DNA: TGTGCCAGCAGCTTGGCTGTGACAGGAGACCAAGAGACCCAGTACTTC
CDR3: CASSLAVTGDQETQYF

J: TRBJ2-3
V: TRBV5-1
D: TRBD1
DNA: TGCGCCAGCAGCCGGGGACAGGGGGAGAGCACAGATACGCAGTATTTT
CDR3: CASSRGQGESTDTQYF

J: TRBJ2-1
V: TRBV6-1
D: TRBD2
DNA: TGTGCCAGCAGTGAGGGACTAGCGGTCCCTGAGCAGTTCTTC
CDR3: CASSEGLAVPEQFF

J: TRBJ1-1
V: TRBV5-1
D: -
DNA: TGCGCCAGCAGCACGGAGCCTGACAGTGAAGCTTTCTTT
CDR3: CASSTEPDSEAFF

J: TRBJ2-5
V: TRBV29-1
D: TRBD2
DNA: TGCAGCGTCCTGACTCCGGGACTAGCGGGCCAAGAGACCCAGTACTTC
CDR3: CSVLTPGLAGQETQYF

J: TRBJ2-7
V: TRBV20-1
D: -
DNA: TGCAGTGCCGTTACAGGGAGTGAGCAGTACTTC
CDR3: CSAVTGSEQYF

J: TRBJ2-7
V: TRBV10-1
D: TRBD2
DNA: TGCGCCAGCAGTTCTAGCGGGAGCTCCTACGAGCAGTACTTC
CDR3: CASSSSGSSYEQYF

J: TRBJ1-3
V: TRBV5-1
D: -
DNA: TGCGCCAGCAGCTTCGGGAGCTCTGGAAACACCATATATTTT
CDR3: CASSFGSSGNTIYF

J: TRBJ1-1
V: TRBV5-8
D: -
DNA: TGTGCCAGCAGCGCCCTCTGGGAGAGGACTGAAGCTTTCTTT
CDR3: CASSALWERTEAFF

J: TRBJ1-1
V: TRBV19
D: -
DNA: TGTGCCAGTAGTCCCCGGGCAGGGATGAACACTGAAGCTTTCTTT
CDR3: CASSPRAGMNTEAFF

J: TRBJ1-1
V: TRBV10-2
D: TRBD1
DNA: TGCGCCAGCAGGGACAGGGGAGGGGGAAACACTGAAGCTTTCTTT
CDR3: CASRDRGGGNTEAFF

J: TRBJ2-3
V: TRBV11-2
D: TRBD2
DNA: TGTGCCAGCAGCTACCTAGCGGGAGTGGCAGATACGCAGTATTTT
CDR3: CASSYLAGVADTQYF

J: TRBJ2-7
V: TRBV11-2
D: TRBD1
DNA: TGTGCCAGCAGCACAACCGGGACAGGGGCCTACGAGCAGTACTTC
CDR3: CASSTTGTGAYEQYF

J: TRBJ1-2
V: TRBV5-1
D: -
DNA: TGCGCCAGCAGGATGGGGGCCCAGGGTGGCTACACCTTC
CDR3: CASRMGAQGGYTF

J: TRBJ1-2
V: TRBV6-1
D: -
DNA: TGTGCCGGGGCCAAAGGTCCTAACTATGGCTACACCTTC
CDR3: CAGAKGPNYGYTF

J: TRBJ1-2
V: TRBV30
D: TRBD1
DNA: TGTGCCTGGAGTACAGGGGGCAACTATGGCTACACCTTC
CDR3: CAWSTGGNYGYTF

J: TRBJ1-5
V: TRBV29-1
D: -
DNA: TGCAGCGTTGAAAAGCGACTTAGCAATCAGCCCCAGCATTTT
CDR3: CSVEKRLSNQPQHF

J: TRBJ2-3
V: TRBV10-1
D: TRBD1
DNA: TGCGCCAGCAGTAAGGGGACAGGGGCGGCAGATACGCAGTATTTT
CDR3: CASSKGTGAADTQYF

J: TRBJ1-2
V: TRBV5-1
D: TRBD1
DNA: TGCGCCAGCAGCTTGGTGACAGGGCGGGCGGAGGGCTACACCTTC
CDR3: CASSLVTGRAEGYTF

J: TRBJ1-2
V: TRBV5-8
D: TRBD1
DNA: TGTGCCAGCAGTCGAGACAGGGGCGGCTATGGCTACACCTTC
CDR3: CASSRDRGGYGYTF

J: TRBJ2-7
V: TRBV5-1
D: -
DNA: TGCGCCAGCAGTATCGATGCGAGCGCCGCCTACGAGCAGTACTTC
CDR3: CASSIDASAAYEQYF

J: TRBJ2-7
V: TRBV19
D: TRBD1
DNA: TGTGCCAGTAGTATGGCGGCAGGGGGCGCAACCTACGAGCAGTACTTC
CDR3: CASSMAAGGATYEQYF

J: TRBJ2-3
V: TRBV7-9
D: TRBD2
DNA: TGTGCCAGCAGCCCGGGGACTAGCGGGACCCACGATACGCAGTATTTT
CDR3: CASSPGTSGTHDTQYF

J: TRBJ2-7
V: TRBV11-1
D: TRBD1
DNA: TGTGCCAGCAGCCGACAGGGAACTTCCTACGAGCAGTACTTC
CDR3: CASSRQGTSYEQYF

J: TRBJ1-1
V: TRBV28
D: TRBD1
DNA: TGTGCCAGCAGATCCGGGACAGGGCTGAACACTGAAGCTTTCTTT
CDR3: CASRSGTGLNTEAFF

J: TRBJ1-1
V: TRBV6-5
D: -
DNA: TGTGCCAGCAGAGCCCGGGGGGGCACTGAAGCTTTCTTT
CDR3: CASRARGGTEAFF

J: TRBJ1-5
V: TRBV27
D: TRBD1
DNA: TGTGCCAGCAGTTTATCGGGGGACAGATACAATCAGCCCCAGCATTTT
CDR3: CASSLSGDRYNQPQHF

J: TRBJ1-2
V: TRBV5-6
D: -
DNA: TGTGCCAGCAGACAGGGCTTCTTACCCTATGGCTACACCTTC
CDR3: CASRQGFLPYGYTF

J: TRBJ1-1
V: TRBV27
D: -
DNA: TGTGCCAGCAGTTCCCCGCGGGGGGCGTATACTGAAGCTTTCTTT
CDR3: CASSSPRGAYTEAFF

J: TRBJ2-1
V: TRBV6-5
D: -
DNA: TGTGCCAGCAGACGCACTCGCTCGGAGTACAATGAGCAGTTCTTC
CDR3: CASRRTRSEYNEQFF

J: TRBJ2-7
V: TRBV5-1
D: -
DNA: TGCGCCAGCAGCTTGGTTTACCAGGGGAGCGAGCAGTACTTC
CDR3: CASSLVYQGSEQYF

J: TRBJ2-3
V: TRBV30
D: TRBD2
DNA: TGTGCCTGGCTAGCGGGGGCAGATACGCAGTATTTT
CDR3: CAWLAGADTQYF

J: TRBJ2-5
V: TRBV2
D: TRBD2
DNA: TGTGCCAGCAGTTGGACTAGCGGAGGGCAAGAGACCCAGTACTTC
CDR3: CASSWTSGGQETQYF

J: TRBJ1-2
V: TRBV29-1
D: TRBD1
DNA: TGCAGCGTTGAAGACAGGGGGCAGATCTATGGCTACACCTTC
CDR3: CSVEDRGQIYGYTF

J: TRBJ2-5
V: TRBV27
D: TRBD2
DNA: TGTGCCAGCAGTCCTCTAGCGGGAGAGGAGACCCAGTACTTC
CDR3: CASSPLAGEETQYF

J: TRBJ2-2
V: TRBV7-8
D: -
DNA: TGTGCCAGCAGCTTCCGGGAGAACACCGGGGAGCTGTTTTTT
CDR3: CASSFRENTGELFF

J: TRBJ1-1
V: TRBV5-1
D: -
DNA: TGCGCCAGCAAGAGGGATGGGGACACTGAAGCTTTCTTT
CDR3: CASKRDGDTEAFF

J: TRBJ1-4
V: TRBV5-1
D: -
DNA: TGCGCCAGCAGCCCGGATGGGCTCAGGGGTGAAAAACTGTTTTTT
CDR3: CASSPDGLRGEKLFF

J: TRBJ2-1
V: TRBV7-8
D: -
DNA: TGTGCCAGCAGCTTATTCGACACGAACAATGAGCAGTTCTTC
CDR3: CASSLFDTNNEQFF

J: TRBJ1-1
V: TRBV6-1
D: TRBD1
DNA: TGTGCCAGCAAGGGACAGGGGGAGAGCACTGAAGCTTTCTTT
CDR3: CASKGQGESTEAFF

J: TRBJ2-7
V: TRBV5-1
D: TRBD1
DNA: TGCGCCAGCAGCTTGGTTACAGGGGGTCCAAGGGAGCAGTACTTC
CDR3: CASSLVTGGPREQYF

J: TRBJ1-2
V: TRBV19
D: TRBD1
DNA: TGTGCCAGTAGTACGAGACAGGGGGCTAACTATGGCTACACCTTC
CDR3: CASSTRQGANYGYTF